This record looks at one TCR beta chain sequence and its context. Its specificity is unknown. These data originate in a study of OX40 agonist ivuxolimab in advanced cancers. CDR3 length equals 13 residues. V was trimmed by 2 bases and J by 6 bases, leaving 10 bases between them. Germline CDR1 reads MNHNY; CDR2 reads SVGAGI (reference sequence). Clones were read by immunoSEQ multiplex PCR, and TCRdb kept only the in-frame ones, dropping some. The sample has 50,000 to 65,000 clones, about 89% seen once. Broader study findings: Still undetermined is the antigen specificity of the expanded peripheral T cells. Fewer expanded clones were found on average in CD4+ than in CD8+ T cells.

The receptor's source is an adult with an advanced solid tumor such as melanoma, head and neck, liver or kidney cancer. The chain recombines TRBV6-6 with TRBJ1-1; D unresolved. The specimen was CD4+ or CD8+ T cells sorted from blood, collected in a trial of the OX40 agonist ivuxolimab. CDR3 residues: CASSYIGSAEAFF. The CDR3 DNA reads TGTGCCAGCAGTTACATTGGGTCCGCTGAAGCTTTCTTT.